The 10 T cell receptor beta chains in this list originate from one sample, sequenced in a study of cytomegalovirus exposure and HLA in healthy donors. The PCR contained 60 Vbeta and 13 Jbeta primers. Measured with immunoSEQ multiplex PCR; TCRdb has only the in-frame clones, and not every one. The sample lists around 150,000 clones; 77% were seen once. Sample: PBMCs. The source is a woman aged 40 to 55 in good health and CMV-seropositive.

This clone was seen once. This sequence joins TRBV7-2 and TRBJ1-1; no reliable D call. The CDR3 loop spans 13 amino acids. The V end lost 4 bases, the J end lost 1 base, and 7 bases lay between the germline ends. Germline assignment: CDR1 SGHTA and CDR2 FQGNSA. CDR3 sequence (DNA): TGTGCCAGCAGCTCGCTGGCGAACACTGAAGCTTTCTTT. Its translation is CASSSLANTEAFF.

The chain is built from TRBV2 and TRBJ2-3; 10 bases fit TRBD2. The CDR3 has 18 residues. Trimming took 5 bases from V and 1 from J; bases not matched to a gene: 12. The V gene's germline CDR1 is SNHLY and CDR2 FYNNEI. The CDR3 DNA reads TGTGCCAGCAGTAAGGGACTAGCGACCCCGAGGGGCACAGATACGCAGTATTTT. It translates to CASSKGLATPRGTDTQYF.

The genes are TRBV2 and TRBJ1-1, with D possibly matching TRBD1 (5 bases). Germline CDR1 is SNHLY and CDR2 is FYNNEI. V was clipped by 8 bases and J by 0 bases, with 13 bases between them. This CDR3 region has 14 residues. The CDR3 spells CASLFGGLNTEAFF. The DNA of the CDR3 is TGTGCCAGCCTGTTCGGGGGTTTGAACACTGAAGCTTTCTTT.

This clone turned up a few times. The DNA is omitted, as the CDR3 cannot be located on it reliably, and the CDR3 follows TCRdb's listing. The J gene is TRBJ1-2, the V gene TRBV30; the table's D call, TRBD1, was not checked against the DNA. The germline V gene has CDR1 GTSNPN and CDR2 SVGIG (reference sequence). The CDR3 spans 9 residues, counting both ends. The CDR3: CAWGQGSTF.

The chain has TRBV2 and TRBJ1-1; perhaps TRBD1 as D (5 bases). The V gene lost 8 bases and the J gene lost 0 bases, with 13 bases spanning the gap. The CDR3 runs to 14 residues. Looked up from germline, CDR1 is SNHLY and CDR2 is FYNNEI. The CDR3 reads CASAPGKMNTEAFF. The CDR3 DNA sequence: TGTGCCAGCGCCCCAGGGAAAATGAACACTGAAGCTTTCTTT. The variable domain in full, with the rest retrieved from reference TRBV2 and TRBJ1-1, is EPEVTQTPSHQVTQMGQEVILRCVPISNHLYFYWYRQILGQKVEFLVSFYNNEISEKSEIFDDQFSVERPDGSNFTLKIRSTKLEDSAMYFCASAPGKMNTEAFFGQGTRLTVV.

The chain uses TRBV30 and TRBJ1-2; tentative D call: TRBD1 (6 bases). Trimming cost V 3 bases and J 7 bases, with 12 bases left between them. Germline V gives CDR1 GTSNPN, CDR2 SVGIG (reference sequence). The CDR3 consists of 12 residues. The CDR3 nucleotides read TGTGCCTGGAGGATCAGACAGGCTGGCTACACCTTC. Translated, it gives CAWRIRQAGYTF.

The chain couples TRBV9 to TRBJ1-2, with D hard to call. The CDR3 length is 15 residues. The germline V gene has CDR1 SGDLS and CDR2 YYNGEE. V dropped 0 bases and J dropped 0 bases, with 9 bases sitting between them. CDR3 sequence (DNA): TGTGCCAGCAGCGTAGGACTAGCCGCTAACTATGGCTACACCTTC. It specifies CASSVGLAANYGYTF.

This sequence joins TRBV18 and TRBJ2-3; TRBD2 agrees at 9 bases. Per germline, CDR1 KGHSH and CDR2 LQKENI. Trimming at V came to 1 base and at J to 0 bases, leaving 8 bases not matched to a gene. This CDR3 contains 18 residues. The CDR3 coding sequence is TGTGCCAGCTCACCACTCGTGGTAGCGGGAGCGAGCACAGATACGCAGTATTTT. Translated, it gives CASSPLVVAGASTDTQYF.

Of note for this clone: The sample holds other DNA sequences that translate to the same CDR3. The rearrangement joins TRBV19 to TRBJ2-6; 9 positions match TRBD1. Trimming cost V 3 bases and J 4 bases; bases outside gene matches: 7. CDR1 is LNHDA and CDR2 is SQIVND in the germline V gene (reference sequence). This CDR3 contains 17 residues. In DNA, the CDR3 is TGTGCCAGTAGTATGGGACAGGGAGATTCCGGGGCCAACGTCCTGACTTTC. Translating it yields CASSMGQGDSGANVLTF.

J is TRBJ1-5 and V is TRBV7-2; TRBD1 matches at 7 bases. V shed 5 bases, J shed 5 bases, and the junction held 18 bases outside the gene matches. This CDR3 spans 18 amino acids. Germline CDR1 and CDR2: SGHTA and FQGNSA. CDR3 sequence (DNA): TGTGCCAGCAGCCCCAGAGATTGGGTAGGACAGGCTTATCAGCCCCAGCATTTT. The encoded protein is CASSPRDWVGQAYQPQHF.